These T cell receptor beta chains were read from a single sample in a study of CD8 T cells in Susac syndrome. TCRdb re-called the immunoSEQ multiplex PCR reads with MiXCR, one entry per CDR3 protein. The sample holds 150,000 to 200,000 distinct CDR3 sequences, over 85% seen once. Sequencing was done on a sample of CD4+ T cells from PBMCs. The receptor source for this set is a human donor in good health. Each CDR3 is given with its conserved first and last residue. D genes are given only for firm matches. Size values are once, few and many counts, or a class for expanded clones, and some rows have none.

DNA	CDR3	D	V	J	size
TGCGCCAGCAGACCCCCTTACAATGAGCAGTTCTTC	CASRPPYNEQFF	-	TRBV23-1	TRBJ2-1	-
TGTGCCAGCAGCCAAGACCCGGGGTCCTACAATGAGCAGTTCTTC	CASSQDPGSYNEQFF	-	TRBV3-1	TRBJ2-1	-
TGCGCCAGCAGCCCTGGAAGTGTCAATTCACCCCTCCACTTT	CASSPGSVNSPLHF	-	TRBV4-1	TRBJ1-6	-
TGTGCCAGCACTCTCGGGACAGGCTATGGCTACACCTTC	CASTLGTGYGYTF	TRBD1	TRBV6-1	TRBJ1-2	-
TGTGCCAGCGAGGGAGGGCGGGGGTCCTACGAGCAGTACTTC	CASEGGRGSYEQYF	TRBD2	TRBV7-9	TRBJ2-7	-
TGTGCCAGCAGTCCCCCGCCCCCGTACTTC	CASSPPPPYF	-	TRBV27	TRBJ2-5	-
TGTGCCAGCAGCTTAGTACGACTAGCCGCCTACAATGAGCAGTTCTTC	CASSLVRLAAYNEQFF	TRBD2	TRBV7-2	TRBJ2-1	-
TGTGCCAGCAGTGTAGAGGCGGTCTCAGGATACGAGCAGTACTTC	CASSVEAVSGYEQYF	-	TRBV12-3/TRBV12-4	TRBJ2-7	-
TGTGCCTCCAGACAGGCAGCTCAAGAGACCCAGTACTTC	CASRQAAQETQYF	-	TRBV3-1	TRBJ2-5	-
TGTGCCAGCAGCTTGGACAGGGCGACCGGGGAGCTGTTTTTT	CASSLDRATGELFF	-	TRBV5-4	TRBJ2-2	-
TGCGCCAGCACCCTCCGACGGGACCAAGAGACCCAGTACTTC	CASTLRRDQETQYF	-	TRBV23-1	TRBJ2-5	-
TGTGCCAGCAGCTCCCAGGGGCTAGCCACAGATACGCAGTATTTT	CASSSQGLATDTQYF	-	TRBV5-4	TRBJ2-3	-
TGTGCCAGCAGTTACTCGATCGGGGGCTACACCTTC	CASSYSIGGYTF	-	TRBV6-6	TRBJ1-2	-
TGCAGGGGTTCAGGGGCCCTTAACACTGAAGCTTTCTTT	CRGSGALNTEAFF	-	TRBV20-1	TRBJ1-1	once
TGTGCCAGCAGCCATCCAGGACAAGAGACCCAGTACTTC	CASSHPGQETQYF	-	TRBV27	TRBJ2-5	-
TGCAGTGCTAGAGATCGTACAGGCCACCATCCCTACGAGCAGTACTTC	CSARDRTGHHPYEQYF	-	TRBV20-1	TRBJ2-7	-
TGCGCCAGCAGCTTGGCGGCTTGGGACTACACCTTC	CASSLAAWDYTF	-	TRBV5-1	TRBJ1-2	-
TGTGCCACAACGGGGGCGGGGACGGGGGAGTACAATGAGCAGTTCTTC	CATTGAGTGEYNEQFF	-	TRBV6-2/TRBV6-3	TRBJ2-1	-
TGTGCCAGCAGCGTATTGGTCGGTGGCACCGGGGAGCTGTTTTTT	CASSVLVGGTGELFF	-	TRBV9	TRBJ2-2	-
TGTGCCAGTAGTTCTCCAGGGACAGGGGATTGGGAGCAGTACTTC	CASSSPGTGDWEQYF	TRBD1	TRBV19	TRBJ2-7	-
TGTGCCAGCAGCTTGACTAGTTGGGGCGAGACCCAGTACTTC	CASSLTSWGETQYF	-	TRBV7-6	TRBJ2-5	-
TGTGCCAGCAGCCATCACCCGCAGGGGAAGGCTGAGCAGTTCTTC	CASSHHPQGKAEQFF	-	TRBV3-1	TRBJ2-1	-
TGCGCCAGCAGCTTGGCTATGACAGGGGGAGAGACCCAGTACTTC	CASSLAMTGGETQYF	TRBD1	TRBV5-1	TRBJ2-5	-
TGTGCCAGCAGTTACTCAGGGACAGGGGTCTCCTACGAGCAGTACTTC	CASSYSGTGVSYEQYF	TRBD1	TRBV6-5	TRBJ2-7	-
TGTGCCAGCAGTGTAGGGACAGCTTCCTACAATGAGCAGTTCTTC	CASSVGTASYNEQFF	TRBD1	TRBV2	TRBJ2-1	-
TGTGCCAGCAGCCTTCGGGGGGTTAAAAACATTCAGTACTTC	CASSLRGVKNIQYF	TRBD2	TRBV3-1	TRBJ2-4	-
TGTGCCAGCAGCCCGGGGGTGACGGAATTAGGAAACACCATATATTTT	CASSPGVTELGNTIYF	-	TRBV9	TRBJ1-3	-
TGTGCCAGTAGTATAACTAGCGGTAGAACCTCCTACGAGCAGTACTTC	CASSITSGRTSYEQYF	TRBD2	TRBV19	TRBJ2-7	-
TGCAGCGTTGAAGATCGCCGGGGGAGAGAGACCCAGTACTTC	CSVEDRRGRETQYF	-	TRBV29-1	TRBJ2-5	-
TGTGCCAGTACGAGGCAGGGGGCAGGCACCGGGGAGCTGTTTTTT	CASTRQGAGTGELFF	TRBD1	TRBV19	TRBJ2-2	-
TGTGCCAGCAGCTCTTCCGGGACGAAATTGGGGGGCGAGCAGTACTTC	CASSSSGTKLGGEQYF	-	TRBV7-3	TRBJ2-7	-
TGTGCCAGCAGCCCAAGGGAAGGGAGCTATGGCTACACCTTC	CASSPREGSYGYTF	-	TRBV3-1	TRBJ1-2	-
TGTGCCAGCAGCAAAGGGATAGCGGGGGAGGATGAGCAGTTCTTC	CASSKGIAGEDEQFF	TRBD2	TRBV3-1	TRBJ2-1	-
TGTGCCAGCAGTTCGGTGTTCAAGATAGAGACCCAGTACTTC	CASSSVFKIETQYF	-	TRBV12-3/TRBV12-4	TRBJ2-5	-
TGTGCCAGTTCCAGCGGGTCACCCGGGGAGACCCAGTACTTC	CASSSGSPGETQYF	-	TRBV7-3	TRBJ2-5	once
TGCAGTGCTAGGGCGGGACTAGCAGGAAACATTCAGTACTTC	CSARAGLAGNIQYF	TRBD2	TRBV20-1	TRBJ2-4	-
TGTGCCAGCAGCTTAGGGACAGGGCGCTACACCTTC	CASSLGTGRYTF	TRBD1	TRBV7-9	TRBJ1-2	-
TGTGCCAGCAGCCTTGGACAGGGTGGATTCACTGAAGCTTTCTTT	CASSLGQGGFTEAFF	TRBD1	TRBV3-1	TRBJ1-1	-
TGTGCCAGCAGGAAGGAAGCGGCAGCAGTCACCTACGAGCAGTACTTC	CASRKEAAAVTYEQYF	-	TRBV2	TRBJ2-7	-
TGTGCCAGCTCACGGACGGAGTCTTCAACTAATGAAAAACTGTTTTTT	CASSRTESSTNEKLFF	-	TRBV18	TRBJ1-4	once
TGTGCCAGCAGCCCCCATGTGGGTAGCAATCAGCCCCAGCATTTT	CASSPHVGSNQPQHF	-	TRBV12-3/TRBV12-4	TRBJ1-5	-
TGTGCCAGCAGCTTAGAGCACCGGGACAGGGGTAAAGGCTACACCTTC	CASSLEHRDRGKGYTF	TRBD1	TRBV7-8	TRBJ1-2	-
TGTGCCAGCAGTGACCATTCTGGGGCCAACGTCCTGACTTTC	CASSDHSGANVLTF	-	TRBV25-1	TRBJ2-6	-
TGTGCCAGCAGCTTTAGGTACGAGAACACTGAAGCTTTCTTT	CASSFRYENTEAFF	-	TRBV7-2	TRBJ1-1	-
TGTGCCAGCAGCTGGACAGGGGCCGTAAGAGGTGGCTACACCTTC	CASSWTGAVRGGYTF	TRBD1	TRBV7-9	TRBJ1-2	-
TGCAGCGTTGAAGACAACCAAGAGACCCAGTACTTC	CSVEDNQETQYF	-	TRBV29-1	TRBJ2-5	-
TGTGCCAGCAGCTTAGCGGGTTCACCCCTCCACTTT	CASSLAGSPLHF	-	TRBV7-9	TRBJ1-6	-
TGTGCCAGCAGTTACTCGGAGGGGAACACTGAAGCTTTCTTT	CASSYSEGNTEAFF	-	TRBV6-6	TRBJ1-1	once
TGCAGTGCTAGTCCGCAGGGAAGCTATGGCTACACCTTC	CSASPQGSYGYTF	-	TRBV20-1	TRBJ1-2	once
TGCGCCAGCAGCCAAGCACGGGCAGGAGGAAACACCATATATTTT	CASSQARAGGNTIYF	-	TRBV4-1	TRBJ1-3	-